One and the same sample provided the 32 T cell receptor beta chains below, sequenced in a study of T cell repertoires in cytomegalovirus infection. One entry per CDR3 protein results from TCRdb running MiXCR on the reads. This sample has hundreds of thousands of distinct CDR3 sequences, with about 30% found just once. Antigens of these TCRs are unknown. The sample in question was cultured PBMCs, obtained from culture after CMV antigen stimulation. The receptors derive from a human donor in good health (CMV status not recorded). Some clones in this sample may be carry-over from other donors' samples.

Only a few counts were recorded for this clonotype. V is TRBV6-1 and J is TRBJ2-3; perhaps TRBD1 as D (7 bases). The germline V and J ends were trimmed by 8 bases and 2 bases, with 20 bases remaining between them. Germline CDR1 is MNHNS and CDR2 is SASEGT. CDR3 length equals 16 residues. CDR3 amino acids: CASRRGLLYLTDTQYF. In DNA, the CDR3 is TGTGCCAGCCGGAGGGGGCTTCTTTATCTCACAGATACGCAGTATTTT.

This rearrangement joins TRBV6-2 or TRBV6-3 to TRBJ2-2; unclear D gene. Germline loops: CDR1 MNHEY, CDR2 SVGEGT. The V end was cut by 8 bases, the J end by 8 bases, with 15 bases between. The length of the CDR3 is 13 residues. This chain's CDR3 is CASGRTLPGELFF. The CDR3 DNA reads as TGTGCCAGCGGACGTACCCTGCCGGGGGAGCTGTTTTTT.

The chain carries TRBV6-5 and TRBJ2-3; 7 bases are a match to TRBD2. Germline V gives CDR1 MNHEY, CDR2 SVGAGI. V lost 7 bases to trimming and J lost 2 bases; unmatched junction nucleotides: 9. The CDR3 is 15 residues long. CDR3 sequence: CASTPRGFPTDTQYF. DNA of the CDR3: TGTGCCAGCACCCCGCGGGGGTTCCCCACAGATACGCAGTATTTT.

V usage is TRBV6-2 or TRBV6-3 and J usage is TRBJ2-7, with D perhaps TRBD1 or TRBD2 (6 bases each). V was trimmed by 7 bases and J by 2 bases, leaving 18 bases between them. The CDR3 loop spans 15 amino acids. Looked up from germline, CDR1 is MNHEY and CDR2 is SVGEGT. CDR3 DNA: TGTGCCAGCACCCTAAGGGGGGAGCCTCCCTACGAGCAGTACTTC. Its protein is CASTLRGEPPYEQYF.

The chain recombines TRBV7-8 with TRBJ2-4; D may be TRBD2 (6 bases). This CDR3 region has 13 residues. Germline V gene data show CDR1 as SGHVS and CDR2 as FQNEAQ. Trimming pared 9 bases from V and 2 bases from J, leaving 11 bases between. The CDR3 nucleotides are TGTGCCAGTGCCGGGAGCACCAAAAACATTCAGTACTTC. Translated, it gives CASAGSTKNIQYF.

This clonotype has ten or more counts. The gene calls are TRBV19 and TRBJ2-1; D gene ambiguous. V dropped 7 bases and J dropped 8 bases, with 9 bases sitting between them. The CDR3 totals 11 residues. Germline V CDR1 and CDR2: LNHDA, SQIVND (reference sequence). In DNA form, the CDR3 reads TGTGCCAGTATGTCTAATCATGAGCAGTTCTTC. Protein sequence: CASMSNHEQFF.

The chain is built from TRBV5-1 and TRBJ2-2; unclear D gene. The length of the CDR3 is 15 residues. Trimming stripped 4 bases from V and 3 bases from J, with 13 bases between. The germline V gene has CDR1 SGHRS and CDR2 YFSETQ. For the CDR3, the DNA is TGCGCCAGCAGCGACGGTAGGGTTTACACCGGGGAGCTGTTTTTT. Amino acid sequence: CASSDGRVYTGELFF. The variable domain in full, completed from reference TRBV5-1 and TRBJ2-2, reads KAGVTQTPRYLIKTRGQQVTLSCSPISGHRSVSWYQQTPGQGLQFLFEYFSETQRNKGNFPGRFSGRQFSNSRSEMNVSTLELGDSALYLCASSDGRVYTGELFFGEGSRLTVL.

This clonotype turned up a few times. The rearrangement uses TRBV20-1 and TRBJ2-1; D is uncertain. V was clipped by 4 bases and J by 3 bases, with 7 bases between them. The CDR3 covers 12 residues. Germline CDR1 is DFQATT and CDR2 is SNEGSKA (reference sequence). Written as DNA, the CDR3 is TGCAGTGCTAACCGGGTCTACAATGAGCAGTTCTTC. This translates into CSANRVYNEQFF.

This sequence joins TRBV7-7 and TRBJ2-5; D unresolved. CDR1 and CDR2 (germline): SSHAT, FNYEAQ (reference sequence). The CDR3 is 15 amino acids. Trimming removed 5 bases at V and 5 bases at J, with 18 bases between. The CDR3 nucleotides read TGTGCCAGCAGCCGAACCTCCTGGGTCGGGGAGACCCAGTACTTC. Encoded protein: CASSRTSWVGETQYF.

The chain joins TRBV10-3 to TRBJ2-3; 7 nucleotides match TRBD2. The trim removed 0 bases at V and 1 base at J, leaving 1 base unmatched. The CDR3 covers 15 residues. The V gene's germline CDR1 is ENHRY and CDR2 SYGVKD. The CDR3 region has the DNA TGTGCCATCAGTGAGTCTGCGGGGGGCACAGATACGCAGTATTTT. Protein sequence: CAISESAGGTDTQYF.

The V and J genes are TRBV6-5 and TRBJ2-5, with a tentative D call TRBD1 (7 bases). Germline V gene sequence: CDR1 MNHEY, CDR2 SVGAGI. The ends were cut back, 2 bases at V and 4 bases at J, with 14 bases in the middle. The CDR3 runs to 15 residues. The CDR3 DNA reads as TGTGCCAGCAGTTACCTGGAGGGGGCTTCAGAGACCCAGTACTTC. It encodes CASSYLEGASETQYF.

The chain couples TRBV6-2 or TRBV6-3 to TRBJ2-6, with D tentatively TRBD2 (8 bases). The V gene's germline CDR1 is MNHEY and CDR2 SVGEGT. The CDR3 loop spans 17 amino acids. The germline V and J ends were trimmed by 6 bases and 3 bases, with 18 bases remaining between them. CDR3 nucleotides: TGTGCCAGCAGCGACAGGGCGGGGGGATATGGGGCCAACGTCCTGACTTTC. Its translation: CASSDRAGGYGANVLTF.

The V call is TRBV19, the J call TRBJ1-4; no reliable D call. The CDR3 is 15 amino acids. Looked up from germline, CDR1 is LNHDA and CDR2 is SQIVND (reference sequence). V was shortened by 4 bases and J by 5 bases, with 14 bases between the two germline ends. The CDR3 nucleotides are TGTGCCAGTAGTACAGACGCCACATTCAATGAAAAACTGTTTTTT. This encodes CASSTDATFNEKLFF.

This clonotype occurred many times. The rearrangement uses TRBV19 and TRBJ2-3, with D uncertain. Trimming pared 4 bases from V and 1 base from J, leaving 6 bases between. The CDR3 runs 13 residues. CDR1 and CDR2 (germline): LNHDA, SQIVND (reference sequence). CDR3 loop: CASSNSRTDTQYF. In nucleotides, the CDR3 is TGTGCCAGTAGTAATTCCCGCACAGATACGCAGTATTTT.

In this sample, this clonotype turned up a few times. This sequence joins TRBV7-2 and TRBJ1-1; TRBD1 aligns across 7 bases. This CDR3 has 13 amino acids. Germline-derived CDR1 and CDR2 are SGHTA and FQGNSA. V was pared by 8 bases and J by 4 bases, with 7 bases of the junction left unmatched. The CDR3 nucleotides are TGTGCCAGCGTAGGGGGCCGGCGCACTGAAGCTTTCTTT. Translating it yields CASVGGRRTEAFF.

The genes are TRBV20-1 and TRBJ2-5, with TRBD2 identical over 12 bases. CDR1 is DFQATT, CDR2 SNEGSKA, per germline (reference sequence). This CDR3 has 13 residues. J lost 4 bases, V lost 6 bases, and 3 bases had no gene match. The CDR3 nucleotides are TGCAGTGCCCCGGGACTAGCGGGAGAGACCCAGTACTTC. Protein: CSAPGLAGETQYF.

In this sample, this clonotype turned up a few times. This rearrangement joins TRBV27 to TRBJ1-5; 8 bases line up with TRBD1. Germline V gene data show CDR1 as MNHEY and CDR2 as SMNVEV (reference sequence). The CDR3 length is 14 residues. With V trimmed by 8 bases and J by 2 bases, 5 bases remained unmatched. CDR3 residues: CASGYRGGNQPQHF. DNA of the CDR3: TGTGCCAGCGGGTACAGGGGGGGCAATCAGCCCCAGCATTTT.

This clonotype was counted between two and nine times. This chain links TRBV10-3 with TRBJ2-7; TRBD2 matches 11 bases. The germline gives CDR1 ENHRY, CDR2 SYGVKD. V shed 10 bases and J 4 bases; nucleotides not matched to a gene: 15. The CDR3 sequence is 16 residues long. The CDR3 region has the DNA TGTGCCACAACGGGGGGTAGCGGGGGGGGGGAGTACGAGCAGTACTTC. Its protein is CATTGGSGGGEYEQYF.

This clonotype has a handful of counts. The chain has TRBV2 and TRBJ1-1; TRBD1 might be the D (5 bases). CDR3 length equals 17 residues. Trimming shortened V by 6 bases and J by 7 bases, and 27 bases separated the two germline ends. Germline CDR1 SNHLY, CDR2 FYNNEI. DNA of the CDR3: TGTGCCAGCAGGAGGACTTTTCCCTCGGCAGGGATGGATGAAGCTTTCTTT. It encodes CASRRTFPSAGMDEAFF.

This clonotype was found a few times. The chain combines TRBV18 with TRBJ1-1; D is perhaps TRBD1 (6 bases). The CDR3 extends over 12 amino acids. CDR1 and CDR2 from the germline V gene are KGHSH and LQKENI. V was shortened by 3 bases and J by 10 bases, with 12 bases between the two germline ends. CDR3 in DNA: TGTGCCAGCTCACCGGGACAAAAGGGAGCTTTCTTT. Its translation: CASSPGQKGAFF.

The chain couples TRBV9 to TRBJ2-1; the D is unclear. CDR1 and CDR2 from the germline V gene are SGDLS and YYNGEE. This CDR3 is 15 amino acids long. Deletions cut 1 base from V and 4 bases from J, with 12 bases between. CDR3 sequence reads: CASSVNPYGYNEQFF. For the CDR3, the DNA is TGTGCCAGCAGCGTAAACCCGTACGGATACAATGAGCAGTTCTTC.

The J gene is TRBJ1-3, the V gene TRBV20-1, with 12 bases that match TRBD1. J lost 3 bases, V lost 6 bases, and 15 bases had no gene match. In germline, CDR1 is DFQATT, CDR2 SNEGSKA (reference sequence). The CDR3 spans 18 residues. CDR3: CSAVAGTGGFMYGNTIYF. The CDR3, as DNA: TGCAGTGCAGTAGCCGGGACAGGGGGCTTTATGTATGGAAACACCATATATTTT.

V usage is TRBV7-2 and J usage is TRBJ2-2, with no clear D. The CDR3 length is 13 residues. Germline CDR1 and CDR2: SGHTA and FQGNSA. Trimming cost V 2 bases and J 8 bases, with 9 bases left between them. The CDR3 here is CASSLILSGELFF. CDR3 nucleotide sequence: TGTGCCAGCAGCTTAATCCTTTCGGGGGAGCTGTTTTTT.

This chain joins TRBV27 and TRBJ2-4; 7 bases line up with TRBD1. With 5 bases clipped from V and 0 bases from J, the junction kept 7 bases outside the gene matches. Germline V CDR1 and CDR2: MNHEY, SMNVEV (reference sequence). The CDR3 is 16 residues long. The CDR3 DNA reads TGTGCCAGCAGTACAAGACAGGGTGGAGCCAAAAACATTCAGTACTTC. Translated, it gives CASSTRQGGAKNIQYF.

This clonotype showed up just once. The chain has TRBV30 and TRBJ1-4; TRBD1 might be the D (5 bases). Per the germline V gene, CDR1 is GTSNPN and CDR2 is SVGIG (reference sequence). V was shortened by 3 bases and J by 12 bases, with 23 bases between the two germline ends. The CDR3 runs to 15 residues. The CDR3 protein is CAWRNSGATPGELFF. The CDR3 DNA is TGTGCCTGGAGGAACTCCGGGGCCACTCCCGGGGAACTGTTTTTT.

The chain joins TRBV11-2 to TRBJ2-7, with unresolved D. Trimming left V 5 bases short and J 4 bases short, with 12 bases between. This CDR3 region has 13 residues. Germline assignment: CDR1 SGHAT and CDR2 FQNNGV. The chain's CDR3 is CASSVGVRYEQYF. As DNA, the CDR3 is TGTGCCAGCAGCGTTGGGGTAAGGTACGAGCAGTACTTC. The full variable domain, in which reference TRBV11-2 and TRBJ2-7 provide the parts outside the CDR3, is EAGVAQSPRYKIIEKRQSVAFWCNPISGHATLYWYQQILGQGPKLLIQFQNNGVVDDSQLPKDRFSAERLKGVDSTLKIQPAKLEDSAVYLCASSVGVRYEQYFGPGTRLTVT.

This sequence joins TRBV4-3 and TRBJ2-6; 11 nucleotides agree with TRBD2. This CDR3 spans 19 amino acids. The ends lost 0 bases at V and 4 bases at J; junction bases unmatched: 8. Germline CDR1 is LGHNA and CDR2 is YSLEER. The CDR3 sequence: CASSQDPLAGGSGANVLTF. As DNA, the CDR3 is TGCGCCAGCAGCCAAGATCCGCTAGCGGGGGGATCGGGGGCCAACGTCCTGACTTTC.

This rearrangement joins TRBV24-1 to TRBJ2-5; tentative D call: TRBD1 (5 bases). Trimming took 0 bases from V and 5 from J, leaving 12 bases between them. CDR1 is KGHDR and CDR2 is SFDVKD in the germline V gene. There are 15 residues in the CDR3. CDR3 loop: CATSDLKGLKETQYF. CDR3 nucleotides: TGTGCCACCAGTGATTTGAAGGGGCTCAAGGAGACCCAGTACTTC.

The chain couples TRBV7-6 to TRBJ2-1; TRBD2 matches at 7 bases. V was pared by 2 bases and J by 2 bases, with 6 bases of the junction left unmatched. Germline lookup yields CDR1 SGHVS and CDR2 FNYEAQ. This CDR3 has 16 amino acids. The CDR3 is CASSLRAGPAYNEQFF. The CDR3 coding sequence is TGTGCCAGCAGCTTACGAGCGGGGCCGGCCTACAATGAGCAGTTCTTC.

The chain employs TRBV28 and TRBJ1-6; TRBD1 might be the D (5 bases). The CDR3 has 14 amino acids. CDR1 is MDHEN and CDR2 is SYDVKM in the germline V gene. Trimming took 3 bases from V and 14 from J, leaving 17 bases between them. CDR3 coding DNA: TGTGCCAGCAGTTTCAGGTTCGTGGGGGGATCCCTCCACTTT. Protein sequence: CASSFRFVGGSLHF.

The rearrangement links TRBV7-2 to TRBJ2-4; D tentatively reads TRBD1 or TRBD2 (7 bases each). In germline, CDR1 is SGHTA, CDR2 FQGNSA. The CDR3 has 13 amino acids. Trimming took off 1 base at V and 16 bases at J, with 17 bases between the two ends. The CDR3 coding sequence is TGTGCCAGCAGCTTAGAGGGAGGGGACAGATCTTACTTC. Protein: CASSLEGGDRSYF.

V and J are TRBV5-6 and TRBJ1-2; D ambiguous. V was trimmed by 4 bases and J by 4 bases, leaving 14 bases between them. The CDR3 extends over 14 amino acids. Germline-derived CDR1 and CDR2 are SGHDT and YYEEEE. CDR3 in amino acids: CASSLDQRTYGYTF. The CDR3 nucleotides are TGTGCCAGCAGCCTCGATCAGCGGACCTATGGCTACACCTTC.